The 8 T cell receptor beta chains below all came from one sample that was sequenced in a study of T cell responses to AZD1222 COVID-19 vaccine. The method was immunoSEQ multiplex PCR; TCRdb's version includes in-frame clones alone and lacks a portion of them. This sample yields tens of thousands of clones, of which about three quarters are seen a single time; 6% to 7% belongs to the top ten. The sequenced sample was peripheral blood, obtained on day 0 of AZD1222 vaccination. All receptors come from an adult in good health.

This chain joins TRBV5-5 and TRBJ1-2; 7 bases map to TRBD1. Germline assignment: CDR1 SGHKS and CDR2 YYEKEE (reference sequence). V trimming: 0 bases; J trimming: 1 base; junction bases outside the gene matches: 3. CDR3 length equals 15 residues. CDR3 nucleotides: TGTGCCAGCAGCTTGGAAACAGGGGATAACTATGGCTACACCTTC. Translation gives CASSLETGDNYGYTF.

J is TRBJ2-7 and V is TRBV30; D unresolved. CDR3 length: 11 residues. Germline V gene data show CDR1 as GTSNPN and CDR2 as SVGIG (reference sequence). V was shortened by 4 bases and J by 3 bases, with 7 bases between the two germline ends. In DNA form, the CDR3 reads TGTGCCTGGAAAATAGACTACGAGCAGTACTTC. Translating gives CAWKIDYEQYF.

The V and J genes are TRBV6-1 and TRBJ1-2, with D possibly being TRBD1 (6 bases). The CDR3 has 14 amino acids. Trimming pared 3 bases from V and 4 bases from J, leaving 12 bases between. In germline, CDR1 is MNHNS, CDR2 SASEGT. This chain's CDR3 is CASSDRTALYGYTF. DNA for the CDR3: TGTGCCAGCAGTGACCGGACAGCGCTCTATGGCTACACCTTC.

This chain uses TRBV5-5 with TRBJ2-3, with no clear D. This CDR3 contains 16 residues. The ends were cut back, 0 bases at V and 0 bases at J, with 11 bases in the middle. Germline V gene lookup returns CDR1 SGHKS and CDR2 YYEKEE (reference sequence). CDR3 DNA: TGTGCCAGCAGCTTGGATGTGGGCTATAGCACAGATACGCAGTATTTT. Amino acid sequence: CASSLDVGYSTDTQYF. Based on the CDR3 plus reference TRBV5-5 and TRBJ2-3, the full variable domain is DAGVTQSPTHLIKTRGQQVTLRCSPISGHKSVSWYQQVLGQGPQFIFQYYEKEERGRGNFPDRFSARQFPNYSSELNVNALLLGDSALYLCASSLDVGYSTDTQYFGPGTRLTVL.

This clone was seen more than once but under ten times. The V call is TRBV5-1, the J call TRBJ1-2; 7 bases align to TRBD1. The V gene's germline CDR1 is SGHRS and CDR2 YFSETQ. Trimming removed 3 bases from V and 10 bases from J; junction bases left unmatched: 6. The CDR3 contains 12 residues. Here the CDR3 reads CASSWDSKTYTF. CDR3 nucleotides: TGCGCCAGCAGCTGGGACAGTAAGACCTACACCTTC.

This chain uses TRBV20-1 with TRBJ2-2; 11 bases agree with TRBD1. Germline-derived CDR1 and CDR2 are DFQATT and SNEGSKA (reference sequence). The V and J ends lost 3 bases and 4 bases, in that order; junction bases with no gene match: 4. This CDR3 is 15 amino acids long. CDR3 nucleotide sequence: TGCAGTGCTAGTGGACAGGGGGCACGCACCGGGGAGCTGTTTTTT. It codes for CSASGQGARTGELFF.

The rearrangement links TRBV5-6 to TRBJ1-6; TRBD1 might be the D (5 bases). CDR1 SGHDT and CDR2 YYEEEE come from the germline V gene. Deletions cut 0 bases from V and 5 bases from J, with 12 bases between. The CDR3 covers 16 residues. The CDR3 here is CASSLVAGINNSPLHF. The CDR3 region has the DNA TGTGCCAGCAGCTTGGTGGCAGGGATCAATAATTCACCCCTCCACTTT.

The chain links TRBV24-1 to TRBJ2-5, with TRBD2 matching 7 bases. After removal of 3 bases from V and 4 bases from J, the junction contained 7 bases not matched to a gene. CDR1 is KGHDR and CDR2 is SFDVKD in the germline V gene. CDR3 size: 15 residues. CDR3 bases: TGTGCCACCAGTGATGTGAGCGGGGATGGAGAGACCCAGTACTTC. This translates into CATSDVSGDGETQYF.